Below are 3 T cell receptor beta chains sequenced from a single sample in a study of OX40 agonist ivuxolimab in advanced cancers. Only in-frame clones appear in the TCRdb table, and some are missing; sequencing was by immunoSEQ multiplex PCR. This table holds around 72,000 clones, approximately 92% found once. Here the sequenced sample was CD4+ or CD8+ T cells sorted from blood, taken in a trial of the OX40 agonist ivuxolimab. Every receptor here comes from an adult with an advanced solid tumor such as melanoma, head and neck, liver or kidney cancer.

CDR3 in DNA: TGTGCCAGCAGCTTGGATCCAGCGGGGGGTATCTTCTTC. It encodes CASSLDPAGGIFF. The rearrangement uses TRBV5-4 and TRBJ2-1, with 9 bases that match TRBD2. Unmatched junction bases numbered 8, after V lost 0 bases and J lost 16 bases. Germline V gene sequence: CDR1 SGHNT, CDR2 YYREEE (reference sequence). The length of the CDR3 is 13 residues.

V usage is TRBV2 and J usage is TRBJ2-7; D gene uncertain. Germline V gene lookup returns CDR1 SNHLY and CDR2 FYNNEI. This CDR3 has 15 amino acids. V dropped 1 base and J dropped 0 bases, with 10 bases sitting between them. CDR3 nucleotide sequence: TGTGCCAGCAGTGAAGGCGTGGGCGGCTCCTACGAGCAGTACTTC. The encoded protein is CASSEGVGGSYEQYF. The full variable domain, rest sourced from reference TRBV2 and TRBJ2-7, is EPEVTQTPSHQVTQMGQEVILRCVPISNHLYFYWYRQILGQKVEFLVSFYNNEISEKSEIFDDQFSVERPDGSNFTLKIRSTKLEDSAMYFCASSEGVGGSYEQYFGPGTRLTVT.

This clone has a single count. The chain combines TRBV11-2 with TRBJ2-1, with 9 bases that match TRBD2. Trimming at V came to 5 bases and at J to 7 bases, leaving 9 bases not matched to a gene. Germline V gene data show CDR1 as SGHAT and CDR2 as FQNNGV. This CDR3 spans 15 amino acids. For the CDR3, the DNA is TGTGCCAGCAGCCTACTAGGACTAGCGCGAAATGAGCAGTTCTTC. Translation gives CASSLLGLARNEQFF. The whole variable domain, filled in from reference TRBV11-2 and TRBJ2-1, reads EAGVAQSPRYKIIEKRQSVAFWCNPISGHATLYWYQQILGQGPKLLIQFQNNGVVDDSQLPKDRFSAERLKGVDSTLKIQPAKLEDSAVYLCASSLLGLARNEQFFGPGTRLTVL.